The next 2 T cell receptor beta chains were all read from a single sample in a study of blood T cell repertoires in COVID-19. TCRdb's table, derived via immunoSEQ multiplex PCR, lists solely in-frame clones and lacks some. The data show over 250,000 clones, roughly 87% seen once. Sequencing was carried out using peripheral blood. All receptors derive from a human donor in a cohort sampled during active COVID-19.

The chain recombines TRBV7-9 with TRBJ2-3, with 8 bases that match TRBD1. CDR1 is SEHNR, CDR2 FQNEAQ, per germline (reference sequence). The ends lost 4 bases at V and 5 bases at J; junction bases unmatched: 5. The CDR3 has 14 residues. The CDR3 nucleotides are TGTGCCAGCAGCTCACCCAGGGGGCTAGATACGCAGTATTTT. This translates into CASSSPRGLDTQYF.

The chain is built from TRBV5-4 and TRBJ2-3; the D gene is possibly TRBD2 (5 bases). Trimming removed 4 bases at V and 2 bases at J, with 17 bases between. Germline CDR1 reads SGHNT; CDR2 reads YYREEE (reference sequence). The CDR3 contains 16 residues. CDR3 bases: TGTGCCAGCAGCCGCAGGCTAGCTGATAACACAGATACGCAGTATTTT. This codes for CASSRRLADNTDTQYF.